The text below deals with one TCR beta chain. Germline V gene lookup returns CDR1 SGHKS and CDR2 YYEKEE (reference sequence). This CDR3 spans 19 amino acids. V lost 2 bases to trimming and J lost 0 bases; unmatched junction nucleotides: 14. These data belong to a study of blood T cell repertoires in COVID-19. About the research overall: Acute and convalescent COVID-19 specimens originated in the United States, Italy and Spain. PBMCs, B-cell-depleted T cells, or T cells provided the cDNA or gDNA that made up the material.

Original methodology: How many nucleated cells were present was estimated from reference gene primer amplification. Generated by immunoSEQ multiplex PCR, the TCRdb table keeps only in-frame clones and is missing some. The V and J calls and clone size were taken over from that table, and D and trimming were inferred from the DNA. Altogether about 230,000 clones are present, 83% being singletons, with the ten largest covering about 2.5%. The V gene is TRBV5-5, the J gene TRBJ2-1; TRBD2 agrees at 7 bases. This TCR came from a woman between 70 and 85 years old with active or convalescent COVID-19. Sequenced: peripheral blood. CDR3 coding DNA: TGTGCCAGCAGCTTTCTCTCTGGCGGGAGCTTGACCTCCTACAATGAGCAGTTCTTC. The encoded protein is CASSFLSGGSLTSYNEQFF.